These T cell receptor beta chains were read from a single sample in a study of T cell repertoires in cytomegalovirus infection. Via MiXCR, TCRdb re-called the reads, giving one row per CDR3 protein. The profile shows roughly 230,000 distinct CDR3 sequences, about 5.9% of them singletons. The sample comprised PBMCs. These receptors all come from a human donor in good health (CMV status not recorded). Some clones in this sample may be carry-over from other donors' samples. The CDR3 runs from the conserved cysteine through the conserved F or W. The D gene is left open where the match is weak. Some rows mark clone size as missing; the rest say once, few, many or name a class of expanded clone.

abundance: many
v_gene: TRBV7-2
j_gene: TRBJ1-1
d_gene: -
CDR3aa: CASRMREGGVTEAFF
CDR3nt: TGTGCCAGCAGAATGAGGGAAGGGGGGGTCACTGAAGCTTTCTTT

abundance: -
v_gene: TRBV7-2
j_gene: TRBJ2-3
d_gene: TRBD2
CDR3aa: CASRPSGGRTDTQYF
CDR3nt: TGTGCCAGCCGGCCAAGCGGGGGGAGGACAGATACGCAGTATTTT

abundance: many
v_gene: TRBV29-1
j_gene: TRBJ2-5
d_gene: -
CDR3aa: CSVARGRQETQYF
CDR3nt: TGCAGCGTCGCACGGGGTCGCCAAGAGACCCAGTACTTC

abundance: many
v_gene: TRBV7-8
j_gene: TRBJ1-1
d_gene: -
CDR3aa: CASRGLTGTEAFF
CDR3nt: TGTGCCAGCAGGGGGCTGACAGGCACTGAAGCTTTCTTT

abundance: many
v_gene: TRBV4-2
j_gene: TRBJ2-2
d_gene: -
CDR3aa: CASSQARNTGELFF
CDR3nt: TGTGCCAGCAGCCAAGCTAGGAACACCGGGGAGCTGTTTTTT

abundance: many
v_gene: TRBV28
j_gene: TRBJ2-1
d_gene: -
CDR3aa: CASSSRYEQFF
CDR3nt: TGTGCCAGCAGTTCCCGCTATGAGCAGTTCTTC

abundance: many
v_gene: TRBV28
j_gene: TRBJ1-2
d_gene: TRBD1
CDR3aa: CATQTGEVTGYTF
CDR3nt: TGTGCCACCCAGACAGGGGAAGTAACTGGCTACACCTTC

abundance: many
v_gene: TRBV6-6
j_gene: TRBJ1-2
d_gene: -
CDR3aa: CASRSGRAHYGYTF
CDR3nt: TGTGCCAGCAGGAGCGGGCGGGCTCACTATGGCTACACCTTC

abundance: many
v_gene: TRBV20-1
j_gene: TRBJ2-1
d_gene: -
CDR3aa: CSARPGRAVRGQFF
CDR3nt: TGCAGTGCTAGACCGGGACGGGCGGTTAGGGGGCAGTTCTTC

abundance: many
v_gene: TRBV7-9
j_gene: TRBJ1-4
d_gene: TRBD1
CDR3aa: CASSAGQGRGEKLFF
CDR3nt: TGTGCCAGCAGCGCGGGACAGGGCAGGGGTGAAAAACTGTTTTTT

abundance: -
v_gene: TRBV3-1
j_gene: TRBJ2-2
d_gene: -
CDR3aa: CASSAGGTGYTGELFF
CDR3nt: TGTGCCAGCAGTGCGGGGGGGACAGGCTACACCGGGGAGCTGTTTTTT

abundance: few
v_gene: TRBV6-2/TRBV6-3
j_gene: TRBJ2-7
d_gene: TRBD1
CDR3aa: CASSLWGQAAYEQYF
CDR3nt: TGTGCCAGCAGCCTCTGGGGACAGGCGGCCTACGAGCAGTACTTC

abundance: many
v_gene: TRBV29-1
j_gene: TRBJ1-2
d_gene: TRBD1
CDR3aa: CSVRGQGNGYTF
CDR3nt: TGCAGCGTCCGGGGACAGGGGAATGGCTACACCTTC

abundance: many
v_gene: TRBV6-6
j_gene: TRBJ1-6
d_gene: -
CDR3aa: CASSYSDQNSPLHF
CDR3nt: TGTGCCAGCAGTTACTCTGATCAAAATTCACCCCTCCACTTT

abundance: many
v_gene: TRBV20-1
j_gene: TRBJ2-7
d_gene: -
CDR3aa: CSAPLSGLRGEQYF
CDR3nt: TGCAGTGCCCCCCTAAGCGGGTTACGAGGCGAGCAGTACTTC

abundance: many
v_gene: TRBV6-1
j_gene: TRBJ1-2
d_gene: TRBD1
CDR3aa: CASGGQGYGYTF
CDR3nt: TGTGCCAGCGGGGGACAGGGCTATGGCTACACCTTC

abundance: many
v_gene: TRBV5-4
j_gene: TRBJ2-2
d_gene: -
CDR3aa: CASSLTQATGELFF
CDR3nt: TGTGCCAGCAGCTTGACCCAGGCTACCGGGGAGCTGTTTTTT

abundance: -
v_gene: TRBV29-1
j_gene: TRBJ2-5
d_gene: -
CDR3aa: CSVENPGWGETQYF
CDR3nt: TGCAGCGTTGAAAACCCAGGTTGGGGAGAGACCCAGTACTTC

abundance: many
v_gene: TRBV7-9
j_gene: TRBJ1-4
d_gene: TRBD1
CDR3aa: CASSYGPGQTSANEKLFF
CDR3nt: TGTGCCAGCAGCTATGGACCGGGACAGACCTCCGCTAATGAAAAACTGTTTTTT

abundance: many
v_gene: TRBV29-1
j_gene: TRBJ2-1
d_gene: -
CDR3aa: CSGARRGSYNEQFF
CDR3nt: TGCAGCGGGGCGCGGAGGGGCTCCTACAATGAGCAGTTCTTC

abundance: many
v_gene: TRBV30
j_gene: TRBJ1-1
d_gene: -
CDR3aa: CAWSVTRRNTEAFF
CDR3nt: TGTGCCTGGAGTGTTACCCGGAGGAACACTGAAGCTTTCTTT

abundance: many
v_gene: TRBV5-1
j_gene: TRBJ1-4
d_gene: -
CDR3aa: CASSFGTTTNEKLFF
CDR3nt: TGCGCCAGCAGCTTCGGGACAACAACTAATGAAAAACTGTTTTTT

abundance: many
v_gene: TRBV5-1
j_gene: TRBJ2-2
d_gene: -
CDR3aa: CASSLGLGQTGELFF
CDR3nt: TGCGCCAGCAGCTTGGGACTGGGTCAGACCGGGGAGCTGTTTTTT

abundance: -
v_gene: TRBV20-1
j_gene: TRBJ2-3
d_gene: -
CDR3aa: CRVIQGGTDTQCF
CDR3nt: TGCAGGGTGATACAGGGAGGGACAGATACGCAGTGTTTT

abundance: -
v_gene: TRBV6-5
j_gene: TRBJ2-7
d_gene: TRBD2
CDR3aa: CASSHGGGSSYEQYF
CDR3nt: TGTGCCAGCAGTCATGGGGGGGGAAGCTCCTACGAGCAGTACTTC

abundance: many
v_gene: TRBV20-1
j_gene: TRBJ1-1
d_gene: TRBD1
CDR3aa: CSARPPDRGNTEAFF
CDR3nt: TGCAGTGCTAGACCCCCGGACAGGGGAAACACTGAAGCTTTCTTT

abundance: many
v_gene: TRBV11-2
j_gene: TRBJ2-3
d_gene: TRBD2
CDR3aa: CASSTAGTTPRPDTQYF
CDR3nt: TGTGCCAGCAGCACGGCCGGGACTACCCCCCGGCCAGATACGCAGTATTTT

abundance: many
v_gene: TRBV3-1
j_gene: TRBJ2-3
d_gene: TRBD1
CDR3aa: CASSQRTGPTDTQYF
CDR3nt: TGTGCCAGCAGCCAAAGGACAGGGCCCACAGATACGCAGTATTTT

abundance: many
v_gene: TRBV7-2
j_gene: TRBJ2-5
d_gene: TRBD2
CDR3aa: CASSLQRGDQGTQYF
CDR3nt: TGTGCCAGCAGCTTACAACGGGGGGATCAGGGGACCCAGTACTTC

abundance: many
v_gene: TRBV4-1
j_gene: TRBJ2-7
d_gene: -
CDR3aa: CASSQEGVIDEQYF
CDR3nt: TGCGCCAGCAGCCAAGAAGGGGTTATCGACGAGCAGTACTTC

abundance: many
v_gene: TRBV4-3
j_gene: TRBJ1-2
d_gene: -
CDR3aa: CASSQAGPWGYTF
CDR3nt: TGCGCCAGCAGCCAAGCCGGGCCTTGGGGCTACACCTTC

abundance: many
v_gene: TRBV2
j_gene: TRBJ2-7
d_gene: -
CDR3aa: CASSEYGAEQYF
CDR3nt: TGTGCCAGCAGTGAATACGGGGCCGAGCAGTACTTC

abundance: many
v_gene: TRBV4-3
j_gene: TRBJ1-4
d_gene: -
CDR3aa: CASSPRTANEKLFF
CDR3nt: TGCGCCAGCAGCCCCCGGACAGCGAATGAAAAACTGTTTTTT

abundance: many
v_gene: TRBV28
j_gene: TRBJ2-1
d_gene: TRBD1
CDR3aa: CASTSTGDVYNEQFF
CDR3nt: TGTGCCAGCACCTCGACAGGGGACGTCTACAATGAGCAGTTCTTC

abundance: -
v_gene: TRBV6-5
j_gene: TRBJ2-7
d_gene: TRBD1
CDR3aa: CASKGRGPSYEQYF
CDR3nt: TGTGCCAGCAAGGGCAGGGGGCCGTCCTACGAGCAGTACTTC

abundance: many
v_gene: TRBV4-1
j_gene: TRBJ1-1
d_gene: -
CDR3aa: CASSQEVVQVEAFF
CDR3nt: TGCGCCAGCAGCCAAGAGGTTGTCCAGGTTGAAGCTTTCTTT

abundance: many
v_gene: TRBV7-2
j_gene: TRBJ1-2
d_gene: -
CDR3aa: CASIMGGSDYGYTF
CDR3nt: TGTGCCAGCATCATGGGGGGTTCTGACTATGGCTACACCTTC

abundance: many
v_gene: TRBV14
j_gene: TRBJ2-7
d_gene: -
CDR3aa: CASNDGGAGEQYF
CDR3nt: TGTGCCAGCAACGACGGCGGGGCTGGAGAGCAGTACTTC

abundance: -
v_gene: TRBV2
j_gene: TRBJ2-1
d_gene: TRBD2
CDR3aa: CASTTTSGGNEQFF
CDR3nt: TGTGCCAGCACCACGACTAGCGGAGGCAATGAGCAGTTCTTC

abundance: many
v_gene: TRBV9
j_gene: TRBJ1-6
d_gene: -
CDR3aa: CASSVLEDDSPLHF
CDR3nt: TGTGCCAGCAGTGTTTTAGAGGATGATTCACCCCTCCACTTT

abundance: many
v_gene: TRBV20-1
j_gene: TRBJ2-4
d_gene: TRBD2
CDR3aa: CSAGGGVAANIQYF
CDR3nt: TGCAGTGCTGGCGGGGGAGTAGCGGCAAACATTCAGTACTTC

abundance: many
v_gene: TRBV5-5
j_gene: TRBJ1-5
d_gene: TRBD1
CDR3aa: CASSVDRGHQPQHF
CDR3nt: TGTGCCAGCAGCGTGGACAGGGGGCATCAGCCCCAGCATTTT